This TCR beta chain was identified during a study of shared clonotypes between healthy human individuals. Findings and limits, study-wide: The study found about 5% of naive CD4 clonotypes shared across several donors. When compared with the clonotypes that were shared by all four sorted-subset donors, the non-shared clonotypes turned out to have lower generation probabilities.

Concerning this clone: The antigen is undetermined.

Libraries were prepared by immunoSEQ multiplex PCR; TCRdb keeps only in-frame clonotypes and omits some of them. The sample comprises 2.3 million or so clones, 85% to 95% of which are singletons, and about 0.39% rests with the top ten. Germline trimming cut 8 bases from V and 7 bases from J; bases unmatched to any gene: 14. CDR1 and CDR2 (germline): LNHNV, YYDKDF (reference sequence). The CDR3 has 15 residues. Sequencing used naive CD4+ T cells from PBMCs. The subset was: CD45RA+ positively selected. The chain recombines TRBV15 with TRBJ2-3; 8 bases are a match to TRBD2. This TCR came from a man younger than 30 in good health. Some clones in this sample may be carry-over from other donors' samples. CDR3 bases: TGTGCCACCGCCCCCTTTCAGCGGGAGCCGAATACGCAGTATTTT. Protein sequence: CATAPFQREPNTQYF.